This T cell receptor beta chain was sequenced for a study of Ad26.COV2.S vaccination and SARS-CoV-2 variants. For the study at large: Ad26.COV2.S shots went into the muscle once or twice, 56 days apart.

Treatment of the sample: about 20 received Ad26.COV2.S at low or high dose, single or two shots; about 5 received placebo; per-sample allocation not given. Day 63 after the first injection of vaccine or placebo was the sampling time. Produced via immunoSEQ multiplex PCR; TCRdb's table is partial and in-frame only. Of some 300,000 clones in the sample, 70% to 90% were seen once. CDR1 is LGHDT and CDR2 is YNNKEL in the germline V gene (reference sequence). This CDR3 contains 15 residues. The V segment lost 4 bases and the J segment 3 bases; nucleotides outside the gene matches: 6. This material consisted of peripheral blood, taken in a trial of Ad26.COV2.S vaccine versus placebo. V is TRBV3-1 (or the pseudogene TRBV3-2) and J is TRBJ2-5; 9 nucleotides match TRBD1. This sequence was found in a person between 18 and 59 years old who received the Ad26.COV2.S COVID-19 vaccine or a placebo. CDR3 sequence reads: CASSLRGTGKETQYF. CDR3 DNA sequence: TGTGCCAGCAGCCTCCGGGGGACAGGGAAAGAGACCCAGTACTTC.